This TCR beta chain came from a study of metastatic and nonmetastatic thyroid tumors. TCRdb reanalyzed the PCR reads with MiXCR. Altogether under 35,000 clones are present, 15% to 20% being singletons, with the ten largest covering about 22%. Thyroid surgery was performed in patients who had received no treatment beforehand. V lost 6 bases and J 0 bases, leaving 12 bases between the germline ends. Germline CDR1 and CDR2: SGHNT and YYREEE (reference sequence). The CDR3 spans 15 residues. This rearrangement joins TRBV5-4 to TRBJ2-2; D gene uncertain. The sample was blood. This clonotype was sampled from a female donor with papillary thyroid cancer or a benign thyroid nodule (not recorded which). Some clones in this sample may be carry-over from other donors' samples. This chain's CDR3 is CASNRDIANTGELFF. The CDR3 DNA follows: TGTGCCAGCAACCGAGACATCGCGAACACCGGGGAGCTGTTTTTT.